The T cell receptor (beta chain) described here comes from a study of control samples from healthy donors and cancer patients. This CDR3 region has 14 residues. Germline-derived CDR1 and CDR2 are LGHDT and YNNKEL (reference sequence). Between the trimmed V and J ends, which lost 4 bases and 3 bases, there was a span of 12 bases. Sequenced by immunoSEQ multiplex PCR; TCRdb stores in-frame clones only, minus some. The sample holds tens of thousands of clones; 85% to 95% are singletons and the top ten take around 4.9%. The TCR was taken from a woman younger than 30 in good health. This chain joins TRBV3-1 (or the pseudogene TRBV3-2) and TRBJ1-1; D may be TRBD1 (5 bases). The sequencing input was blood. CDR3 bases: TGTGCCAGCAGCCCGGGACCGGGGGACACTGAAGCTTTCTTT. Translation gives CASSPGPGDTEAFF.